This T cell receptor beta chain was captured in a study of blood T cell repertoires in COVID-19 (dated by TCRdb to the early 2020s). A note on the overall study: Samples from collaborators originated in the United States, Italy and Spain and spanned both the acute and convalescent phases of COVID-19. Where available, HLA class I and class II types were obtained from metadata supplied by the sample provider rather than from assay-based typing. Samples were obtained from the ongoing ImmuneRACE study (first 160 participants) and from about 1,300 subjects provided by 6 global collaborators. The repertoires were made available in a free public database intended to serve as a resource for research on the immune response to SARS-CoV-2. The dataset comprised deeply sampled blood TCRbeta repertoires from subjects exposed to, actively infected with, or recovered from COVID-19. Nearly every sample came with metadata listing a de-identified subject ID, COVID-19 status, age in years and sex. The prospective study material was composed of cDNA or gDNA derived from T cells, B-cell-depleted T cells, or PBMCs. What the authors observed across the whole study: How much clinical and demographic metadata was included differed by source and by participant, and the metadata was provided uncurated.

Whole blood was collected in K2EDTA tubes by collaborating institutions according to the institutions' own protocols. For TCRbeta analysis, collaborators shipped samples in one of three forms: frozen whole blood, isolated PBMCs, or DNA extracted from either of those sample types. The immunoSEQ Assay, a bias-controlled multiplex PCR, was used to amplify TCRbeta CDR3 regions from genomic DNA. The study's processing was this. Nucleated cell counts per sample were estimated from amplification of reference gene primers within the assay. Sequence reads were collapsed and filtered to measure the absolute abundance of every unique TCRbeta CDR3 rearrangement. For each sample, productive Simpson clonality was calculated by taking the square root of Simpson's diversity index across productive rearrangements. The clones in this table, taken by TCRdb from immuneACCESS, are in-frame only. Not every clone is retained; where verified, under half of the shortfall comes from an unresolved V gene, and the cause of the rest is unknown. V, J and clone size derive from that table, while D and trimming were established from the DNA sequence. This sample has about 100,000 clones in its table, and around 86% of those were observed once. The ten largest clones capture about 2.9% of the sample.

As for this clone: The specificity of this receptor is unknown. No much larger clone is present one base from it, and per-base qualities are unavailable.

Ends trimmed: V by 7 bases, J by 3 bases; bases unmatched to a gene: 4. The germline V gene yields SQVTM for CDR1 and ANQGSEA for CDR2. There are 12 amino acids in the CDR3, from cysteine to phenylalanine inclusive. Only CDR3 DNA remains: 36 bases, in frame from the first base. This receptor was identified in a man aged 50-59 years with active or convalescent COVID-19. Sequencing was carried out using peripheral blood. The chain employs TRBV29-1 and TRBJ1-2; 8 central bases correspond to TRBD1. The CDR3 amino acid sequence is: CSAGGADYGYTF. At the DNA level, the sequence is TGCAGCGCAGGGGGCGCCGACTATGGCTACACCTTC.